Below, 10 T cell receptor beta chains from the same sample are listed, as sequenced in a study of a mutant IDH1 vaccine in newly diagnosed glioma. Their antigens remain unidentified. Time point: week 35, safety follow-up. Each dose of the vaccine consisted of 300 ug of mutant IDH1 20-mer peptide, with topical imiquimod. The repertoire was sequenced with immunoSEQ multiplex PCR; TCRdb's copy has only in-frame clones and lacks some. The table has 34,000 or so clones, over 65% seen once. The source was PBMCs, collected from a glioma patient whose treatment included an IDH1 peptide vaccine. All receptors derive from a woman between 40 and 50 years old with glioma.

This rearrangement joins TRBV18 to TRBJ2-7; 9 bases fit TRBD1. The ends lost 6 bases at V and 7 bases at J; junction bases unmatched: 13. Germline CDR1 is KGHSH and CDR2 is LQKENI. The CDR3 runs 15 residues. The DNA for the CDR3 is TGTGCCAGCTCGTACACACCGGGACAGGGCAGGGAGCAGTACTTC. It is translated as CASSYTPGQGREQYF.

The DNA of the CDR3 is TGTGCCAGCAGCCATACAACACAGGGGTCCAATGAGCAGTTCTTC. It translates to CASSHTTQGSNEQFF. The rearrangement links TRBV7-9 to TRBJ2-1, with 7 bases aligning to TRBD1. The CDR3 is made up of 15 amino acids. V trimming: 5 bases; J trimming: 6 bases; junction bases outside the gene matches: 10. Germline CDR1 SEHNR, CDR2 FQNEAQ (reference sequence).

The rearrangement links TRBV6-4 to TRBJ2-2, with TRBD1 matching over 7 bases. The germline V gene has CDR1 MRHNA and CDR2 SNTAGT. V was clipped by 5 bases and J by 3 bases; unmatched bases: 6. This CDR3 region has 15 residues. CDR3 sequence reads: CASSLGQTHTGELFF. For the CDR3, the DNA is TGTGCCAGCAGTCTGGGACAGACCCACACCGGGGAGCTGTTTTTT.

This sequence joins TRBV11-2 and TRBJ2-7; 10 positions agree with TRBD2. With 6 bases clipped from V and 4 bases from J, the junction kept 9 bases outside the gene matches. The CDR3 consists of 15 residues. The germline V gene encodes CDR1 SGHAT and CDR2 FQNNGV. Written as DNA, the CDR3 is TGTGCCAGCAGAAGTACTAGCGGGGCCATATACGAGCAGTACTTC. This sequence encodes CASRSTSGAIYEQYF.

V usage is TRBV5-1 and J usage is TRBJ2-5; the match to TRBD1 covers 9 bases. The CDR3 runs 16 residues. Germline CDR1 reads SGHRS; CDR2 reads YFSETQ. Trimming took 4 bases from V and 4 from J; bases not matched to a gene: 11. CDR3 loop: CASSPEATGGRETQYF. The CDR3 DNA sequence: TGCGCCAGCAGCCCAGAAGCGACAGGGGGAAGAGAGACCCAGTACTTC. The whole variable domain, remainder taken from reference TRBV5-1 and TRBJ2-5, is KAGVTQTPRYLIKTRGQQVTLSCSPISGHRSVSWYQQTPGQGLQFLFEYFSETQRNKGNFPGRFSGRQFSNSRSEMNVSTLELGDSALYLCASSPEATGGRETQYFGPGTRLLVL.

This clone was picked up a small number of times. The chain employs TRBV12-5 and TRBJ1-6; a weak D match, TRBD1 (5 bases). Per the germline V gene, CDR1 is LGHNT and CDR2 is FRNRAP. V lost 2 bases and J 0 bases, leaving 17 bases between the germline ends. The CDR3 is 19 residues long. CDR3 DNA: TGTGCTAGTGGTTTGAAGACCGTGGGGCTTAGCTCCTATAATTCACCCCTCCACTTT. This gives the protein CASGLKTVGLSSYNSPLHF. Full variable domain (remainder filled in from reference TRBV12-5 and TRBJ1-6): DARVTQTPRHKVTEMGQEVTMRCQPILGHNTVFWYRQTMMQGLELLAYFRNRAPLDDSGMPKDRFSAEMPDATLATLKIQPSEPRDSAVYFCASGLKTVGLSSYNSPLHFGNGTRLTVT.

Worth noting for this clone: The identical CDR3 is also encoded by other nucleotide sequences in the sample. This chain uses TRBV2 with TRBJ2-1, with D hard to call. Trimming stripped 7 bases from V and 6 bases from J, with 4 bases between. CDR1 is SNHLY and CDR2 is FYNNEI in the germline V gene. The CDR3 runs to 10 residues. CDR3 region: CASKGNEQFF. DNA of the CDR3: TGTGCCAGCAAGGGCAATGAGCAGTTCTTC.

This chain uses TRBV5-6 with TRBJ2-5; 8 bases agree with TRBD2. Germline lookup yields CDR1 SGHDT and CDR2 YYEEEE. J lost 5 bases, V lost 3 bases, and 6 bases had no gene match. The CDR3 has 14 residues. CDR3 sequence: CASSSTGTSETQYF. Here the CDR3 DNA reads TGTGCCAGCAGCTCCACCGGGACTAGTGAGACCCAGTACTTC.

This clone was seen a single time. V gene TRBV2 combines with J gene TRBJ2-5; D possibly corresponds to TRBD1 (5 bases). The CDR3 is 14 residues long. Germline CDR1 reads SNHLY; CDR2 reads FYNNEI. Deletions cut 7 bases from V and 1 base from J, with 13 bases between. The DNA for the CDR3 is TGTGCCAGCACGGTCTTGACAGCCCAAGAGACCCAGTACTTC. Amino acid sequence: CASTVLTAQETQYF.

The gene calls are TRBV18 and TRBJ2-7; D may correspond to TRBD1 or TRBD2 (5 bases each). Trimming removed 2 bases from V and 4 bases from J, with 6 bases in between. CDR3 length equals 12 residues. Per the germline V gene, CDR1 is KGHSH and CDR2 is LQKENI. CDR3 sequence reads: CASSPGGYEQYF. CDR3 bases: TGTGCCAGCTCACCAGGGGGTTACGAGCAGTACTTC.